A selection of T cell receptor beta chains follows, all from one sample in a study of blood T cell repertoires in COVID-19. Generated by immunoSEQ multiplex PCR, the TCRdb table keeps only in-frame clones and is missing some. This sample has about 280,000 clones, with roughly 90% found just once. The source material was peripheral blood. These receptors all stem from a man aged 18 to 29 with active or convalescent COVID-19. Each CDR3 is given with its conserved first and last residue. The D gene is left open where the match is weak. The size field is filled for only some rows; it gives once, few, many or a size class.

-	TRBD1	TRBJ1-1	TRBV27	CASSGQGANMNTEAFF	TGTGCCAGCAGCGGACAGGGGGCGAATATGAACACTGAAGCTTTCTTT
-	-	TRBJ2-6	TRBV4-1	CASSLTGFSGANVLTF	TGCGCCAGCAGCCTCACAGGCTTCTCTGGGGCCAACGTCCTGACTTTC
once	TRBD2	TRBJ2-3	TRBV2	CASSEGSGEDTQYF	TGTGCCAGCAGTGAGGGTAGCGGGGAAGATACGCAGTATTTT
-	TRBD2	TRBJ2-1	TRBV3-1/TRBV3-2	CASSGAGGPALQSSYNEQFF	TGTGCCAGCAGCGGTGCGGGGGGGCCGGCTCTACAGAGCTCCTACAATGAGCAGTTCTTC
few	-	TRBJ1-1	TRBV5-1	CASSLGGNTEAFF	TGCGCCAGCAGCTTGGGAGGGAACACTGAAGCTTTCTTT
-	TRBD1	TRBJ2-7	TRBV5-4	CASMDRGSYEQYF	TGTGCCAGCATGGACAGGGGCTCCTACGAGCAGTACTTC
-	-	TRBJ1-2	TRBV7-2	CASNRMTDYGYTF	TGTGCCAGCAACCGAATGACAGATTATGGCTACACCTTC
few	TRBD1	TRBJ1-5	TRBV7-9	CASSWTGVRGRNQPQHF	TGTGCCAGCAGCTGGACAGGGGTGAGGGGTCGGAATCAGCCCCAGCATTTT
once	TRBD1	TRBJ1-2	TRBV5-6	CASSSGTANYGYTF	TGTGCCAGCAGCTCCGGGACAGCTAACTATGGCTACACCTTC
many	-	TRBJ1-5	TRBV11-2	CASSGGNQPQHF	TGTGCCAGCAGCGGGGGGAATCAGCCCCAGCATTTT
-	-	TRBJ1-1	TRBV5-4	CASRQWRVNTEAFF	TGTGCCAGCCGCCAATGGCGGGTGAACACTGAAGCTTTCTTT
-	TRBD1	TRBJ2-3	TRBV18	CASSPNTPGQGTDTQYF	TGTGCCAGCTCACCAAACACGCCGGGACAGGGCACAGATACGCAGTATTTT
-	-	TRBJ1-5	TRBV10-1	CASSESFGQPQHF	TGCGCCAGCAGTGAGTCCTTCGGTCAGCCCCAGCATTTT
-	-	TRBJ1-4	TRBV19	CASSYRHSEKLFF	TGTGCCAGTAGCTATAGACATTCTGAAAAACTGTTTTTT
-	-	TRBJ2-7	TRBV5-5	CASSLVSTYEQYF	TGTGCCAGCAGCTTGGTATCGACATACGAGCAGTACTTC
-	-	TRBJ2-1	TRBV9	CASNSGAAYNEQFF	TGTGCCAGCAATTCCGGCGCGGCTTACAATGAGCAGTTCTTC
-	TRBD2	TRBJ2-1	TRBV4-1	CASSQEMGLAAPNYNEQFF	TGCGCCAGCAGCCAAGAAATGGGACTAGCGGCCCCAAACTACAATGAGCAGTTCTTC
-	-	TRBJ1-3	TRBV6-1	CASSETGTNSGNTIYF	TGTGCCAGCAGCGAAACAGGGACAAATTCTGGAAACACCATATATTTT
-	-	TRBJ1-1	TRBV5-1	CASSLVGGYGTEAFF	TGCGCCAGCAGCTTGGTTGGCGGGTATGGCACTGAAGCTTTCTTT
-	-	TRBJ1-1	TRBV7-6	CASSRTQGTEAFF	TGTGCCAGCAGCCGCACACAGGGTACTGAAGCTTTCTTT
-	-	TRBJ1-6	TRBV19	CASREGVSPLHF	TGTGCCAGTAGAGAGGGAGTTTCACCCCTCCACTTT
-	TRBD1	TRBJ2-7	TRBV2	CASSWDRGPYEQYF	TGTGCCAGCAGTTGGGACAGGGGACCCTACGAGCAGTACTTC
-	TRBD2	TRBJ2-2	TRBV4-3	CASSHTGGSGELFF	TGCGCCAGCAGCCACACCGGGGGGAGCGGGGAGCTGTTTTTT